The 13 T cell receptor beta chains reported below all come from one sample, sequenced in a study of OX40 agonist ivuxolimab in advanced cancers. TCRdb keeps only in-frame clones here, not all; method: immunoSEQ multiplex PCR. Among approximately 74,000 clones, around nine tenths were seen once, and the ten largest hold approximately 0.3%. Sequencing used CD4+ or CD8+ T cells sorted from blood, obtained in a trial of the OX40 agonist ivuxolimab. The receptors originated from an adult with an advanced solid tumor such as melanoma, head and neck, liver or kidney cancer.

This rearrangement joins TRBV7-8 to TRBJ2-7; 8 nucleotides agree with TRBD2. CDR3 size: 16 residues. CDR1 and CDR2 from the germline V gene are SGHVS and FQNEAQ. With V trimmed by 1 base and J by 5 bases, 10 bases remained unmatched. CDR3 nucleotides: TGTGCCAGCAGCTTAGATCTGGTAGCGGGAAGACACGAGCAGTACTTC. It encodes CASSLDLVAGRHEQYF.

The gene calls are TRBV4-2 and TRBJ2-2; D is uncertain. CDR1 and CDR2 from the germline V gene are LGHNA and YNFKEQ. This CDR3 contains 17 residues. V lost 4 bases, J lost 9 bases, and 24 bases lay in between. This CDR3 is CASSPDVDGRASRELFF. In DNA form, the CDR3 reads TGTGCCAGCAGCCCAGACGTCGACGGTAGGGCCTCCAGGGAGCTGTTTTTT.

The rearrangement joins TRBV5-8 to TRBJ1-5; TRBD1 matches at 8 bases. After removal of 3 bases from V and 4 bases from J, the junction contained 3 bases not matched to a gene. The germline gives CDR1 SGHTS, CDR2 YDEGEE. This CDR3 has 14 amino acids. The CDR3 sequence is CASSWNRGNQPQHF. CDR3 nucleotide sequence: TGTGCCAGCAGCTGGAACAGGGGGAATCAGCCCCAGCATTTT.

The CDR3 here is CASSALDPNEQFF. CDR3 nucleotides: TGTGCCAGCAGCGCCCTAGACCCCAATGAGCAGTTCTTC. This chain links TRBV7-7 with TRBJ2-1; D is ambiguous. V lost 5 bases, J lost 6 bases, and 11 bases lay in between. From germline, CDR1 is SSHAT and CDR2 FNYEAQ (reference sequence). The CDR3 totals 13 residues.

The chain is built from TRBV19 and TRBJ2-1; TRBD2 matches 8 bases. Germline V gene sequence: CDR1 LNHDA, CDR2 SQIVND (reference sequence). The CDR3 contains 15 residues. Trimming took 6 bases from V and 3 from J; bases not matched to a gene: 7. DNA of the CDR3: TGTGCCAGTAGCGAGCGGGAGTGGGTCTACAATGAGCAGTTCTTC. Amino acid sequence: CASSEREWVYNEQFF.

This rearrangement joins TRBV6-5 to TRBJ2-1; 7 positions agree with TRBD2. The CDR3 is 15 amino acids. The ends lost 4 bases at V and 4 bases at J; junction bases unmatched: 7. Germline CDR1 MNHEY, CDR2 SVGAGI. The CDR3: CASSSSGKGYNEQFF. The CDR3 DNA is TGTGCCAGCAGTTCAAGCGGGAAGGGGTACAATGAGCAGTTCTTC.

The chain carries TRBV19 and TRBJ2-5; D is unresolved. The CDR3 is made up of 13 amino acids. Looked up from germline, CDR1 is LNHDA and CDR2 is SQIVND (reference sequence). Trimming took off 5 bases at V and 5 bases at J, with 12 bases between the two ends. For the CDR3, the DNA is TGTGCCAGTAGTCCCCCGGGTGTCGAGACCCAGTACTTC. Protein sequence: CASSPPGVETQYF.

This chain joins TRBV6-5 and TRBJ2-2; no reliable D call. CDR1 is MNHEY and CDR2 is SVGAGI in the germline V gene. The V end lost 2 bases, the J end lost 7 bases, and 11 bases lay between the germline ends. CDR3 length equals 14 residues. In nucleotides, the CDR3 is TGTGCCAGCAGTTACGGGGTGTGGAACGGGGAGCTGTTTTTT. This sequence encodes CASSYGVWNGELFF.

The chain links TRBV7-2 to TRBJ1-2; no firm D call. Trimming took off 1 base at V and 4 bases at J, with 13 bases between the two ends. Germline loops: CDR1 SGHTA, CDR2 FQGNSA. CDR3 length equals 15 residues. CDR3 amino acids: CASSLGSGYTYGYTF. The CDR3 nucleotides are TGTGCCAGCAGCTTAGGGAGCGGCTACACCTATGGCTACACCTTC.

This clone was seen a few times. CDR3 nucleotide sequence: TGCGCCAGCAGCGACGGACAGGCGAACTACAATGAGCAGTTCTTC. This gives the protein CASSDGQANYNEQFF. The chain links TRBV5-1 to TRBJ2-1, with 7 bases lining up with TRBD1. The CDR3 extends over 15 amino acids. Losses at the gene ends were 4 bases for V and 3 bases for J; bases not matched to a gene: 7. Per the germline V gene, CDR1 is SGHRS and CDR2 is YFSETQ.

This clone was counted a single time. The chain uses TRBV28 and TRBJ2-4; D unclear. Trimming removed 5 bases from V and 6 bases from J, with 20 bases in between. The CDR3 spans 16 residues. Per the germline V gene, CDR1 is MDHEN and CDR2 is SYDVKM. CDR3 residues: CASSTRPGEVGNIQYF. CDR3 DNA sequence: TGTGCCAGCAGTACGCGACCCGGAGAAGTTGGAAACATTCAGTACTTC.

V usage is TRBV5-6 and J usage is TRBJ1-2; D may be TRBD1 (6 bases). Trimming shortened V by 4 bases and J by 0 bases, and 19 bases separated the two germline ends. CDR1 and CDR2 from the germline V gene are SGHDT and YYEEEE. The CDR3 spans 17 residues. The CDR3 DNA is TGTGCCAGCAGCGTCCTCGGACAGTACGGGACTAACTATGGCTACACCTTC. Its protein product is CASSVLGQYGTNYGYTF.

The chain uses TRBV28 and TRBJ2-2; D gene uncertain. The CDR3 runs to 12 residues. The germline V and J ends were trimmed by 6 bases and 4 bases, with 6 bases remaining between them. Germline CDR1 MDHEN, CDR2 SYDVKM. The CDR3 DNA is TGTGCCAGCAGAGATTCCACCGGGGAGCTGTTTTTT. Translated, it gives CASRDSTGELFF.